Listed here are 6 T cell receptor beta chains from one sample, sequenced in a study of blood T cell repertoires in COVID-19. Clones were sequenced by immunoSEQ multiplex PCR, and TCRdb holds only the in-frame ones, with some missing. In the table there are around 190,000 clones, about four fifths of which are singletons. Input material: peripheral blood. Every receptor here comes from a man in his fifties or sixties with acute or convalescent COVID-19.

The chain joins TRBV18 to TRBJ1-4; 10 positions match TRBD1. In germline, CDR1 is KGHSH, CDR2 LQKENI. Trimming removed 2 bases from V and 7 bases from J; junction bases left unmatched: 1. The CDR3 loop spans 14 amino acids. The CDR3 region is CASSPGTGVEKLFF. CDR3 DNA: TGTGCCAGCTCACCAGGGACAGGGGTTGAAAAACTGTTTTTT.

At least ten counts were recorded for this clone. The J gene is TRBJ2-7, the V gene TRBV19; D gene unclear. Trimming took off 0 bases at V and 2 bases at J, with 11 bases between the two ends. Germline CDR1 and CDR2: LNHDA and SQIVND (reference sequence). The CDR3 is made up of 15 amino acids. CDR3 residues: CASSIDQSETYEQYF. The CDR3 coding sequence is TGTGCCAGTAGTATAGATCAGTCAGAAACCTACGAGCAGTACTTC.

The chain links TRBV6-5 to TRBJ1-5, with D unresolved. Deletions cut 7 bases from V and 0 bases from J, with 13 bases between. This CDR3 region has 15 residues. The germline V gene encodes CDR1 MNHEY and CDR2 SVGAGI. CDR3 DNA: TGTGCCAGCACCACAGTCCAAACTAGCAATCAGCCCCAGCATTTT. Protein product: CASTTVQTSNQPQHF.

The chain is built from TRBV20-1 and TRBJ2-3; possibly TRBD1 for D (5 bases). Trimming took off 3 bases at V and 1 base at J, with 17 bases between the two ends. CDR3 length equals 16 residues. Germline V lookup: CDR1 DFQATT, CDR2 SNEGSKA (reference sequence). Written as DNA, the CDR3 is TGCAGTGCTAGTGGCCCAGGGTCCCTCGGCACAGATACGCAGTATTTT. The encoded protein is CSASGPGSLGTDTQYF.

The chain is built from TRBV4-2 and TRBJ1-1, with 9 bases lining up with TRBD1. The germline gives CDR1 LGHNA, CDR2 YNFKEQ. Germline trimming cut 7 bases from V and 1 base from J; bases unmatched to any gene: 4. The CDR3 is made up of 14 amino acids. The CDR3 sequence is CASKMGQGNTEAFF. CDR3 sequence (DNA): TGTGCCAGCAAAATGGGACAGGGGAACACTGAAGCTTTCTTT.

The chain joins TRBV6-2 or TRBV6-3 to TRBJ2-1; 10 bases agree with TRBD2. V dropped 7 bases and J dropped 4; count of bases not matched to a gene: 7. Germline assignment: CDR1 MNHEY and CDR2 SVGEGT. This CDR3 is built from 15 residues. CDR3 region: CASNPLAGLYNEQFF. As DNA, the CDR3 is TGTGCCAGCAACCCACTAGCGGGGCTATACAATGAGCAGTTCTTC.